This entry features one T cell receptor (beta chain) sequence. Method: immunoSEQ multiplex PCR; TCRdb's copy keeps in-frame clones and lacks some. The table shows a few hundred thousand clones, with around 87% occurring only once. The data derive from a study of blood T cell repertoires in COVID-19. Study-wide context: Samples came from the United States, Italy and Spain, spanning acute and convalescent COVID-19. Sources were T cells, B-cell-depleted T cells, or PBMCs; the material itself was cDNA or gDNA.

The V end lost 4 bases, the J end lost 6 bases, and 10 bases lay between the germline ends. This CDR3 has 12 amino acids. Germline CDR1 is KGHSH and CDR2 is LQKENI. Seattle patients were enrolled during active infection and followed longitudinally. The chain is built from TRBV18 and TRBJ2-7; a weak D match, TRBD1 (6 bases). This clonotype originated in a woman in her 30s with COVID-19, enrolled during active disease. What was sequenced was peripheral blood. The CDR3 DNA reads as TGTGCCAGCTCACTAACAGGGTTCGAGCAGTACTTC. Amino acid sequence: CASSLTGFEQYF.